This T cell receptor (beta chain) was recorded in a study of T cell repertoires in cytomegalovirus infection. Study observations and caveats: CMV carriers with the relevant HLA were identified by cumulative public TCR beta family frequency.

TCRdb passed the reads through MiXCR, listing each CDR3 protein once. The table shows a few hundred thousand distinct CDR3 sequences, with 30% to 40% occurring only once. V gave up 5 bases and J gave up 1 base, with 17 bases separating them. Looked up from germline, CDR1 is DFQATT and CDR2 is SNEGSKA (reference sequence). The CDR3 has 15 residues. This clonotype has a handful of counts. Its antigen is undetermined. This rearrangement joins TRBV20-1 to TRBJ1-1; weak D call: TRBD1 (5 bases). The sample consisted of cultured PBMCs, taken from culture after CMV antigen stimulation. The source is a human donor in good health (CMV status not recorded). Some clones in this sample may be carry-over from other donors' samples. CDR3 nucleotide sequence: TGCAGTGCTCCATCGATTTTTACAGGGAACACTGAAGCTTTCTTT. It is translated as CSAPSIFTGNTEAFF.